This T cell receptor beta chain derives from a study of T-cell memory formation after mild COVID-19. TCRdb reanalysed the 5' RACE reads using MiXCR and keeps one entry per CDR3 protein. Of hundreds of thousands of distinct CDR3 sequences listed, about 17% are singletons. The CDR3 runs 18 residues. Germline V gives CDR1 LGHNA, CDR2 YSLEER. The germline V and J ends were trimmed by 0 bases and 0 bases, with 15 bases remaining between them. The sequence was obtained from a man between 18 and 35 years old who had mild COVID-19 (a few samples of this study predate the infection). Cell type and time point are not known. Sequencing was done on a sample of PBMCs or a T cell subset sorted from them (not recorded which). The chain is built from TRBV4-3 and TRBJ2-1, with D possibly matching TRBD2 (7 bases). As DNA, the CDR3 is TGCGCCAGCAGCCAAGAGGTTGCGGGGGCTAGCTCCTACAATGAGCAGTTCTTC. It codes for CASSQEVAGASSYNEQFF.